Listed below are T cell receptor beta chains from one sample, sequenced in a study of blood T cell repertoires in COVID-19. Libraries were prepared by immunoSEQ multiplex PCR; TCRdb keeps only in-frame clonotypes and omits some of them. Counted here are more than 150,000 clones, roughly 94% occurring once; the ten biggest clones make up 0.76%. Material: peripheral blood. The receptors derive from a young man with COVID-19, enrolled during active disease. Each CDR3 is given with its conserved first and last residue. Fields, in order: J gene, clone size, V gene, CDR3 length, D gene, CDR3 protein, CDR3 DNA. D genes are given only for firm matches. Only part of the rows carry a size: once, few, many, or a class if the clone is expanded.

>TRBJ1-1|NA|TRBV29-1|13|NA
CSVETEMNTEAFF
TGCAGCGTTGAAACAGAGATGAACACTGAAGCTTTCTTT
>TRBJ2-7|NA|TRBV5-6|16|TRBD2
CASSYLAGGTSYEQYF
TGTGCCAGCAGCTACTTAGCGGGGGGGACCTCCTACGAGCAGTACTTC
>TRBJ2-1|NA|TRBV7-9|15|TRBD1
CASSLGQGADNEQFF
TGTGCCAGCAGCCTAGGTCAGGGGGCTGACAATGAGCAGTTCTTC
>TRBJ1-4|NA|TRBV14|16|NA
CASSQDGGATNEKLFF
TGTGCCAGCAGCCAAGATGGCGGGGCAACTAATGAAAAACTGTTTTTT
>TRBJ2-7|NA|TRBV5-1|15|TRBD1
CASSLTGTGVYEQYF
TGCGCCAGCAGCTTGACCGGGACAGGGGTCTACGAGCAGTACTTC
>TRBJ2-2|NA|TRBV11-3|16|TRBD2
CASSLAERGNTGELFF
TGTGCCAGCAGCTTAGCGGAGCGGGGGAACACCGGGGAGCTGTTTTTT
>TRBJ2-2|NA|TRBV5-6|17|TRBD1
CASTPFAGTGGTGELFF
TGTGCCAGCACCCCCTTCGCGGGGACAGGGGGCACCGGGGAGCTGTTTTTT
>TRBJ1-4|NA|TRBV12-3/TRBV12-4|13|NA
CASSFAQNEKLFF
TGTGCCAGCAGTTTCGCGCAAAATGAAAAACTGTTTTTT
>TRBJ1-4|NA|TRBV19|15|TRBD1
CASSYLPGDSEKLFF
TGTGCCAGTAGTTATCTACCGGGGGACAGTGAAAAACTGTTTTTT
>TRBJ2-7|NA|TRBV5-1|14|TRBD2
CASSKRLAEDEQYF
TGCGCCAGCAGCAAACGACTAGCGGAGGACGAGCAGTACTTC
>TRBJ2-5|NA|TRBV27|14|TRBD1
CASSSNRGQETQYF
TGTGCCAGCAGTTCCAACAGGGGGCAAGAGACCCAGTACTTC
>TRBJ2-5|NA|TRBV7-7|17|TRBD1
CASRPFTGTGGQETQYF
TGTGCCAGCAGACCGTTTACCGGGACAGGGGGACAAGAGACCCAGTACTTC
>TRBJ1-1|NA|TRBV11-3|13|TRBD1
CASSSRTGAEAFF
TGTGCCAGCAGCTCACGGACAGGGGCTGAAGCTTTCTTT
>TRBJ1-3|NA|TRBV19|14|NA
CASSIRGAGNTIYF
TGTGCCAGTAGTATCAGGGGTGCTGGAAACACCATATATTTT
>TRBJ1-1|once|TRBV9|13|NA
CASSVRVEGETFF
TGTGCCAGCAGCGTAAGGGTAGAGGGGGAAACTTTCTTT
>TRBJ2-3|NA|TRBV14|14|NA
CASSQGVSADTQYF
TGTGCCAGCAGCCAAGGGGTCAGCGCAGATACGCAGTATTTT
>TRBJ2-1|NA|TRBV4-1|13|NA
CASSQDSYNEQFF
TGCGCCAGCAGCCAAGATAGTTACAATGAGCAGTTCTTC
>TRBJ2-3|once|TRBV5-1|15|TRBD1
CASSLRTGGTDTQYF
TGCGCCAGCAGCTTGCGGACAGGGGGGACAGATACGCAGTATTTT
>TRBJ2-2|NA|TRBV12-5|19|NA
CASGLGSHGGRSNTGELFF
TGTGCTAGTGGTTTGGGGTCGCATGGGGGCCGGTCAAACACCGGGGAGCTGTTTTTT
>TRBJ1-2|NA|TRBV27|12|NA
CASSTGGYGYTF
TGTGCCAGCAGTACCGGTGGCTATGGCTACACCTTC
>TRBJ2-2|NA|TRBV5-1|17|NA
CASSYGTKVINTGELFF
TGCGCCAGCAGCTACGGGACAAAAGTAATCAACACCGGGGAGCTGTTTTTT
>TRBJ1-1|NA|TRBV7-9|15|TRBD1
CASSLEGGAGTEAFF
TGTGCCAGCAGCCTGGAAGGGGGCGCCGGCACTGAAGCTTTCTTT
>TRBJ1-3|NA|TRBV3-1/TRBV3-2|16|TRBD1
CASSYPSGTAGNTIYF
TGTGCCAGCAGCTACCCATCCGGGACAGCTGGAAACACCATATATTTT
>TRBJ2-5|few|TRBV29-1|14|TRBD1
CSVFRDRYQETQYF
TGCAGCGTTTTCCGGGACAGGTACCAAGAGACCCAGTACTTC
>TRBJ2-3|NA|TRBV19|15|NA
CASSIQSSEWDTQYF
TGTGCCAGTAGTATACAGAGTAGCGAATGGGATACGCAGTATTTT
>TRBJ1-3|once|TRBV28|15|TRBD1
CASTMNRDSGNTIYF
TGTGCCAGCACCATGAACCGGGACAGTGGAAACACCATATATTTT
>TRBJ2-2|NA|TRBV29-1|12|NA
CSVDDSTGELFF
TGCAGCGTTGATGACAGCACCGGGGAGCTGTTTTTT
>TRBJ2-3|NA|TRBV19|22|TRBD2
CASNYWTAGRWRGGLPGFTQYF
TGTGCCAGTAACTACTGGACAGCCGGACGGTGGCGGGGGGGCCTTCCCGGGTTTACGCAGTATTTT
>TRBJ1-2|NA|TRBV4-1|16|TRBD1
CASSQVLQGAGYGYTF
TGCGCCAGCAGCCAAGTCCTCCAGGGGGCTGGCTATGGCTACACCTTC
>TRBJ1-2|NA|TRBV5-1|16|TRBD1
CASSLARRDSGYGYTF
TGCGCCAGCAGCTTGGCCCGGAGGGACAGTGGATATGGCTACACCTTC
>TRBJ1-5|NA|TRBV19|16|NA
CASSLDTGHSNQPQHF
TGTGCCAGTAGTTTGGATACAGGGCATAGCAATCAGCCCCAGCATTTT
>TRBJ1-2|NA|TRBV5-1|13|NA
CASSRAEGNGYTF
TGCGCCAGCAGCCGGGCCGAGGGAAATGGCTACACCTTC
>TRBJ2-1|NA|TRBV5-4|16|NA
CASSLPPRAGYNEQFF
TGTGCCAGCAGCTTACCCCCTAGGGCGGGTTACAATGAGCAGTTCTTC
>TRBJ2-5|once|TRBV5-4|13|NA
CASSPLAEETQYF
TGTGCCAGCAGCCCACTAGCAGAAGAGACCCAGTACTTC
>TRBJ2-2|NA|TRBV3-1/TRBV3-2|17|TRBD2
CASSLTRLAGVTGELFF
TGTGCCAGCAGCCTTACGCGACTAGCGGGGGTCACCGGGGAGCTGTTTTTT
>TRBJ1-2|NA|TRBV4-1|13|NA
CASSQETDYGYTF
TGCGCCAGCAGCCAAGAGACTGACTATGGCTACACCTTC